The rows below give T cell receptor beta chains drawn from one sample of a study of blood T cell repertoires in COVID-19. Data came from immunoSEQ multiplex PCR; TCRdb stores just in-frame clones and leaves some out. The top ten clones hold 7.8% of a sample with over 400,000 clones, approximately 91% of them seen once. Input material: peripheral blood. All receptors derive from a woman aged 45-60 years with COVID-19, enrolled during active disease. The CDR3 runs from the conserved cysteine through the conserved F or W. The D gene is left open where the match is weak.

V gene	J gene	D gene	CDR3 protein	CDR3 DNA
TRBV7-9	TRBJ2-7	.	CASSLEFPRYEQYF	TGTGCCAGCAGCTTAGAATTTCCGCGCTACGAGCAGTACTTC
TRBV5-1	TRBJ1-1	.	CASSPTTGSTEAFF	TGCGCCAGCAGCCCCACGACGGGGAGCACTGAAGCTTTCTTT
TRBV19	TRBJ1-2	.	CASSIDPGRGYTF	TGTGCCAGTAGTATAGATCCGGGTCGGGGCTACACCTTC
TRBV9	TRBJ2-1	.	CASSVVTGNEQFF	TGTGCCAGCAGCGTAGTTACGGGCAATGAGCAGTTCTTC
TRBV19	TRBJ2-7	TRBD1	CASTQTGNGEQYF	TGTGCCAGTACCCAGACAGGGAACGGCGAGCAGTACTTC
TRBV15	TRBJ2-7	.	CATSREARPTYEQYF	TGTGCCACCAGCAGAGAGGCTAGACCTACCTACGAGCAGTACTTC
TRBV7-2	TRBJ2-5	.	CASRFTRGTETQYF	TGTGCCAGCAGATTTACGAGGGGGACGGAGACCCAGTACTTC
TRBV5-4	TRBJ2-1	.	CASSLATVSYNEQFF	TGTGCCAGCAGCTTGGCAACGGTGTCCTACAATGAGCAGTTCTTC
TRBV6-5	TRBJ2-5	.	CASSSSGYGETQYF	TGTGCCAGCAGTTCCTCCGGGTATGGCGAGACCCAGTACTTC
TRBV7-2	TRBJ1-6	.	CASSPGGGSPLHF	TGTGCCAGCAGCCCGGGGGGGGGCTCACCCCTCCACTTT